Listed below are T cell receptor beta chains from one sample, sequenced in a study of PD-L1 blockade in urothelial cancer. Profiled with immunoSEQ multiplex PCR; TCRdb holds only in-frame clones, not every one. The sample has about 120,000 clones, around 89% seen once; the top ten hold roughly 1.7%. This sample comprised PBMCs, obtained around atezolizumab (anti-PD-L1) treatment. Receptors were obtained from a man in his 60s with urothelial cancer. Both conserved end residues are part of each CDR3. D genes are given only for firm matches. Clone size is not always given. Where it is, it says once, few, many or a class for expanded clones.

NA	TRBV13	TRBJ1-2	NA	CASSLWQGPNYGYTF	TGTGCCAGCAGCCTCTGGCAGGGTCCTAACTATGGCTACACCTTC
NA	TRBV7-2	TRBJ2-7	NA	CASSVRQGLLDEQYF	TGTGCCAGCAGCGTCCGACAGGGACTCCTAGACGAGCAGTACTTC
NA	TRBV19	TRBJ1-1	NA	CASKIGTQGGTEAFF	TGTGCCAGTAAAATCGGTACACAGGGTGGTACTGAAGCTTTCTTT
NA	TRBV6-5	TRBJ2-7	TRBD1	CASSYSDRGIREQYF	TGTGCCAGCAGTTACTCGGACAGGGGTATACGCGAGCAGTACTTC
NA	TRBV7-2	TRBJ2-2	TRBD1	CASSLNERGQELFF	TGTGCCAGCAGCTTAAATGAGAGGGGGCAGGAGCTGTTTTTT
NA	TRBV5-4	TRBJ2-1	TRBD1	CATSTRDRSYNEQFF	TGTGCCACTTCCACGAGGGACAGATCCTACAATGAGCAGTTCTTC
NA	TRBV5-1	TRBJ2-5	TRBD2	CASSLTSGVQETQYF	TGCGCCAGCAGCTTGACTAGCGGGGTTCAAGAGACCCAGTACTTC
once	TRBV30	TRBJ2-3	TRBD1	CAWSAGQGPTDTQYF	TGTGCCTGGAGTGCGGGACAGGGGCCCACAGATACGCAGTATTTT
NA	TRBV27	TRBJ2-7	TRBD1	CASRGTGMYEQYF	TGTGCCAGCAGGGGGACAGGGATGTACGAGCAGTACTTC
NA	TRBV28	TRBJ2-5	TRBD2	CASSFIGLAGGRRETQYF	TGTGCCAGCAGTTTTATTGGACTAGCGGGGGGGAGAAGGGAGACCCAGTACTTC
once	TRBV7-9	TRBJ2-7	NA	CASSLRDYSYEQYF	TGTGCCAGCAGTTTGAGGGATTACTCCTACGAGCAGTACTTC
NA	TRBV7-3	TRBJ2-1	TRBD2	CASGPGGFYNEQFF	TGTGCCAGCGGGCCGGGAGGGTTCTACAATGAGCAGTTCTTC
NA	TRBV4-1	TRBJ2-1	NA	CASSQGLWRERGYNEQFF	TGCGCCAGCAGCCAAGGGTTGTGGAGGGAGAGGGGCTACAATGAGCAGTTCTTC
NA	TRBV9	TRBJ2-7	TRBD2	CASSLGSGGAVGVHEQYF	TGTGCCAGCAGCCTAGGCAGCGGGGGGGCCGTCGGGGTCCACGAGCAGTACTTC
NA	TRBV19	TRBJ2-7	NA	CASSNSLRDSYEQYF	TGTGCCAGTTCTAACTCCCTCCGGGACTCCTACGAGCAGTACTTC